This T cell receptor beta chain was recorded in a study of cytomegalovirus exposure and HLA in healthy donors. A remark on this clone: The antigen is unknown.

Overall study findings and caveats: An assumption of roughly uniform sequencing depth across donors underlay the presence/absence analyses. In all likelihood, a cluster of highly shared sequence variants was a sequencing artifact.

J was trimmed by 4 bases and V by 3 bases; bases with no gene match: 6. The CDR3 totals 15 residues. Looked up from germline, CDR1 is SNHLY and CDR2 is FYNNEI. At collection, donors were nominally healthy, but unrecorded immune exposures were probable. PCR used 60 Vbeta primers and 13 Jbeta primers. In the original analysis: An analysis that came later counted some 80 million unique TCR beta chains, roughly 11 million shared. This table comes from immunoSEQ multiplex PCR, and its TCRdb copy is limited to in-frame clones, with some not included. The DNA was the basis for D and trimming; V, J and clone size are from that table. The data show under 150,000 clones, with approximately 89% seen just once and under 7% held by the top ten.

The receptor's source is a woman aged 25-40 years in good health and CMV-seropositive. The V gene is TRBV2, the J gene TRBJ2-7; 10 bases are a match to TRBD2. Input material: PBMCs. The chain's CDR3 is CASSEEETSGYEQYF. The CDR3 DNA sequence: TGTGCCAGCAGTGAGGAGGAGACTAGCGGGTACGAGCAGTACTTC.